This entry describes one T cell receptor (beta chain). This entry comes from a study of blood T cell repertoires in COVID-19. The V end was cut by 1 base, the J end by 5 bases, with 8 bases between. Per germline, CDR1 LGHNT and CDR2 FRNRAP. The CDR3 sequence is 13 residues long. In the source study's methods: Reference gene primer amplification gave estimated nucleated cell counts. Produced via immunoSEQ multiplex PCR; TCRdb's table is partial and in-frame only. For V, J and clone size, that table is used; D and trimming come from the DNA. The sample holds about 140,000 clones, approximately 89% seen once.

The chain recombines TRBV12-5 with TRBJ1-1; D remains ambiguous. This clonotype was obtained from a man aged 55 to 70 with active or convalescent COVID-19. Sequenced: peripheral blood. CDR3: CASGLDPRTEAFF. CDR3 bases: TGTGCTAGTGGTTTGGATCCTCGGACTGAAGCTTTCTTT.